This TCR beta chain is drawn from a study of blood T cell repertoires in COVID-19. Study overall: Sites across the United States, Italy and Spain contributed samples from acute and convalescent COVID-19. PBMCs, B-cell-depleted T cells, or T cells were the source of the cDNA or gDNA that made up the material.

V was cut by 4 bases and J by 3 bases, with 7 bases left in between. CDR3 length: 13 residues. In germline, CDR1 is SGHRS, CDR2 YFSETQ. In the authors' methods: By means of reference gene primer amplification, nucleated cell counts were estimated. Libraries were prepared by immunoSEQ multiplex PCR; TCRdb keeps only in-frame clonotypes and omits some of them. V, J and clone size are those of that table, while D and trimming were read from the DNA. Here the sample spans approximately 440,000 clones, around 87% being singletons. This clone was picked up one time. Donors in Cohort 3 counted as recovered after two negative PCRs, clearance, or symptom resolution.

This receptor was identified in a young woman who had recovered from COVID-19. The sample was PBMCs or T cells enriched from blood (not recorded which). The chain carries TRBV5-1 and TRBJ2-2, with D hard to call. CDR3 protein: CASSLPYTGELFF. CDR3 nucleotide sequence: TGCGCCAGCAGCCTACCATACACCGGGGAGCTGTTTTTT.